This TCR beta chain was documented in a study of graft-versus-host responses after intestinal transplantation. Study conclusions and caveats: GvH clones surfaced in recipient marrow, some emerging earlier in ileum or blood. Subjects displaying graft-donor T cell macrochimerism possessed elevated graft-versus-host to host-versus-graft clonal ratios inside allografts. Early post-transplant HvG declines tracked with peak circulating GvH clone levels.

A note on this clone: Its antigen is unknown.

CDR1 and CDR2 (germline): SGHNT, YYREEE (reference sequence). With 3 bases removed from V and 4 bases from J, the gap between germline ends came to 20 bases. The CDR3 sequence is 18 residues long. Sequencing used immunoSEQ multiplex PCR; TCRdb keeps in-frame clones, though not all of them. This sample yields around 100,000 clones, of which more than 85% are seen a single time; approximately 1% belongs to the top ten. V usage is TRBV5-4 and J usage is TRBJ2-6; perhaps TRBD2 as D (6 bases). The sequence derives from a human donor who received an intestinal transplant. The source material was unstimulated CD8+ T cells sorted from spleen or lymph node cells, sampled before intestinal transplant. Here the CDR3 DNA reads TGTGCCAGCAGCTCCTCCCCGGACGGGGGTCTGGGGGCCAACGTCCTGACTTTC. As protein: CASSSSPDGGLGANVLTF.